The clone carrying this T cell receptor beta chain was counted a few times. The antigen remains undetermined. TCRdb itself ran the 5' RACE reads through MiXCR, one entry per CDR3 protein. This table has some 120,000 distinct CDR3 sequences, 15% appearing once. Germline V CDR1 and CDR2: KGHDR, SFDVKD. The length of the CDR3 is 15 residues. The germline V and J ends were trimmed by 6 bases and 0 bases, with 10 bases remaining between them. These data belong to a study of T cells after yellow fever vaccination. Study conclusions and caveats: The secondary response showed a weaker magnitude and a faster peak, day 5 versus 15. In FACS-sorted repertoires, abundant clonotypes from the bulk population could appear as contaminants. The study re-detected most primary-vaccination clones after the booster (96% CD4, 88% CD8).

This receptor was obtained from a man aged 18-30 years who received the YFV17D yellow fever vaccine. The starting material was CD8+ T cells sorted from PBMCs, obtained 5 days after the yellow fever booster vaccination. The chain recombines TRBV24-1 with TRBJ2-2; either TRBD1 or TRBD2 may fit D (5 bases each). CDR3 DNA sequence: TGTGCCACCAGTTCGAAGGGACCGAACACCGGGGAGCTGTTTTTT. This codes for CATSSKGPNTGELFF.